One sample yielded the 4 T cell receptor beta chains listed below, sequenced in a study of blood T cell repertoires in COVID-19. Clones were read by immunoSEQ multiplex PCR, and TCRdb kept only the in-frame ones, dropping some. The repertoire holds under 50,000 clones, roughly 85% seen once, with roughly 9.9% in the top ten. Material for sequencing was peripheral blood. Receptors were obtained from a human donor in a cohort sampled during active COVID-19.

The genes are TRBV20-1 and TRBJ2-7; 7 bases agree with TRBD1. The CDR3 is 11 amino acids. The germline CDR1 and CDR2 sequences are DFQATT and SNEGSKA (reference sequence). V was pared by 5 bases and J by 9 bases, with 7 bases of the junction left unmatched. The CDR3 DNA is TGCAGTGCTGGTGACAGGGTGGCGCAGTACTTC. Translated: CSAGDRVAQYF.

The J gene is TRBJ1-6, the V gene TRBV27, with 9 bases fitting TRBD1. CDR1 MNHEY and CDR2 SMNVEV come from the germline V gene (reference sequence). The CDR3 spans 18 residues. Trimming at V came to 3 bases and at J to 3 bases, leaving 9 bases not matched to a gene. Here the CDR3 reads CASSFDYRDRDYNSPLHF. The DNA of the CDR3 is TGTGCCAGCAGTTTTGATTACCGGGACAGGGACTATAATTCACCCCTCCACTTT.

This clone was counted a single time. The chain links TRBV11-2 to TRBJ1-1; no clear D gene. The CDR3 loop spans 14 amino acids. The germline V gene encodes CDR1 SGHAT and CDR2 FQNNGV. V was cut by 7 bases and J by 0 bases, with 12 bases left in between. CDR3: CASILGRLNTEAFF. The CDR3 bases are TGTGCCAGCATCTTGGGGAGATTGAACACTGAAGCTTTCTTT. The full variable domain, its missing parts supplied by reference TRBV11-2 and TRBJ1-1, is EAGVAQSPRYKIIEKRQSVAFWCNPISGHATLYWYQQILGQGPKLLIQFQNNGVVDDSQLPKDRFSAERLKGVDSTLKIQPAKLEDSAVYLCASILGRLNTEAFFGQGTRLTVV.

The chain joins TRBV3-1 (or the pseudogene TRBV3-2) to TRBJ1-2; D gene uncertain. Trimming left V 2 bases short and J 7 bases short, with 8 bases between. The CDR3 consists of 12 residues. Per germline, CDR1 LGHDT and CDR2 YNNKEL (reference sequence). CDR3 loop: CASSQIEVGYTF. CDR3 in DNA: TGTGCCAGCAGCCAAATCGAGGTTGGCTACACCTTC.